These 24 T cell receptor beta chains originate from one sample sequenced in a study of blood T cells in healthy people across ages. A second PCR, run for roughly 7 to 11 cycles, used a sample-barcoded 5' primer plus a J-beta primer mix. TCRdb passed the 5' RACE reads through MiXCR, listing each CDR3 protein once. Of about 570,000 distinct CDR3 sequences detected, approximately 27% appear once; the ten largest clones hold less than 20%. Sequenced input: blood. The receptor set was obtained from a woman in her 70s in good health.

This clonotype was seen only a few times. The chain links TRBV20-1 to TRBJ2-1; 8 nucleotides match TRBD2. V lost 5 bases and J lost 5; bases outside the gene matches: 11. From germline, CDR1 is DFQATT and CDR2 SNEGSKA (reference sequence). The CDR3 contains 15 residues. CDR3 bases: TGCAGTGCTGGGGGGTCACTAGCGGCCCACAATGAGCAGTTCTTC. It yields the protein CSAGGSLAAHNEQFF.

This clonotype was observed a few times. V usage is TRBV27 and J usage is TRBJ1-2; D is uncertain. This CDR3 has 14 amino acids. Trimming removed 5 bases from V and 7 bases from J, with 17 bases in between. The germline V gene has CDR1 MNHEY and CDR2 SMNVEV (reference sequence). CDR3 residues: CASSVSSVSGGYTF. The CDR3 coding sequence is TGTGCCAGCAGTGTGAGCAGTGTCTCGGGTGGCTACACCTTC.

The CDR3 loop reads CATSHRALNEQYF. DNA of the CDR3: TGTGCCACCAGCCACAGGGCCCTAAACGAGCAGTACTTC. The chain carries TRBV15 and TRBJ2-7; perhaps TRBD1 as D (6 bases). The V end lost 5 bases, the J end lost 5 bases, and 13 bases lay between the germline ends. This CDR3 comprises 13 residues. The germline gives CDR1 LNHNV, CDR2 YYDKDF (reference sequence).

In its sample, this clonotype was seen a few times. J is TRBJ2-1 and V is TRBV7-2; D is ambiguous. The CDR3 covers 15 residues. V was clipped by 0 bases and J by 0 bases, with 6 bases between them. Germline lookup yields CDR1 SGHTA and CDR2 FQGNSA. CDR3 DNA: TGTGCCAGCAGCTTAGCTCGTAGCTCCTACAATGAGCAGTTCTTC. This gives the protein CASSLARSSYNEQFF.

Turning to this clonotype: One junction end does not reproduce the germline sequence, and a read error may be involved. The V call is TRBV3-1, the J call TRBJ2-7, with D perhaps TRBD1 (5 bases). From germline, CDR1 is LGHDT and CDR2 YNNKEL (reference sequence). This CDR3 is 15 amino acids long. CDR3 sequence: CASSQQGQLPDERYF. The CDR3 nucleotides are TGTGCCAGCAGCCAACAAGGACAACTGCCCGACGAGCGGTACTTC.

This clonotype was seen only a few times. The rearrangement uses TRBV4-1 and TRBJ2-7; 12 nucleotides agree with TRBD1. V gave up 3 bases and J gave up 0 bases; unmatched junction bases: 3. The CDR3 loop spans 16 amino acids. Germline lookup yields CDR1 MGHRA and CDR2 YSYEKL. The CDR3 DNA follows: TGCGCCAGCAGCCAGGGGACAGGGGGCATCTCCTACGAGCAGTACTTC. Amino acid sequence: CASSQGTGGISYEQYF.

The chain has TRBV20-1 and TRBJ2-7; the D is unclear. V lost 6 bases and J lost 0, with 18 bases in between. CDR3 length equals 15 residues. The V gene's germline CDR1 is DFQATT and CDR2 SNEGSKA (reference sequence). The CDR3 coding sequence is TGCAGTGCCCTTGTCCCTGGGTCCCACTCCTACGAGCAGTACTTC. Protein product: CSALVPGSHSYEQYF.

The genes are TRBV6-2 or TRBV6-3 and TRBJ2-7; the D call may be TRBD1 or TRBD2 (5 bases each). V was trimmed by 6 bases and J by 2 bases, leaving 20 bases between them. This CDR3 comprises 16 residues. CDR1 MNHEY and CDR2 SVGEGT come from the germline V gene. Here the CDR3 DNA reads TGTGCCAGCAGGAACAGGACGAGGGGTTCTACCTACGAGCAGTACTTC. It encodes CASRNRTRGSTYEQYF.

This clonotype appeared once. A junction boundary mismatches the germline segment, possibly from a read error. The rearrangement joins TRBV20-1 to TRBJ1-1, with D maybe TRBD1 (5 bases). The germline V gene encodes CDR1 DFQATT and CDR2 SNEGSKA (reference sequence). The CDR3 totals 13 residues. CDR3 residues: CSAGGVGPTEGFF. DNA of the CDR3: TGCAGTGCTGGAGGGGTAGGGCCTACTGAAGGTTTCTTT.

About this clonotype: No conserved phenylalanine or tryptophan ends this CDR3, so it is likely a read error. This chain joins TRBV4-1 and TRBJ2-1; 9 bases agree with TRBD1. Germline V lookup: CDR1 MGHRA, CDR2 YSYEKL. V lost 1 base, J lost 7 bases, and 8 bases stayed unmatched. The length of the CDR3 is 16 residues. This CDR3 is CASSQATGGQVNEQFL. In DNA, the CDR3 is TGCGCCAGCAGCCAAGCAACAGGGGGCCAGGTTAATGAGCAGTTCCTC.

The chain uses TRBV14 and TRBJ2-7; D gene uncertain. This CDR3 is built from 13 residues. Trimming stripped 1 base from V and 2 bases from J, with 6 bases between. Germline values: CDR1 SGHDN, CDR2 FVKESK. The CDR3 spells CASSQVPTYEQYF. The CDR3 bases are TGTGCCAGCAGCCAAGTCCCTACCTACGAGCAGTACTTC.

The chain joins TRBV6-2 or TRBV6-3 to TRBJ1-5; TRBD1 matches 10 bases. Unmatched junction bases numbered 8, after V lost 2 bases and J lost 7 bases. The germline V gene encodes CDR1 MNHEY and CDR2 SVGEGT. CDR3 length: 16 amino acids. The chain's CDR3 is CASSYGPGQGWQPQHF. As DNA, the CDR3 is TGTGCCAGCAGTTACGGTCCGGGACAGGGGTGGCAGCCCCAGCATTTT.

J is TRBJ1-1 and V is TRBV6-6; D call uncertain. V was clipped by 5 bases and J by 6 bases, with 13 bases between them. Germline assignment: CDR1 MNHNY and CDR2 SVGAGI (reference sequence). CDR3 length: 13 amino acids. The CDR3 protein is CASSDQTGAEAFF. CDR3 sequence (DNA): TGTGCCAGCAGTGACCAGACCGGCGCTGAAGCTTTCTTT.

The V gene is TRBV6-5, the J gene TRBJ2-5; D possibly matches TRBD1 or TRBD2 (5 bases each). The germline CDR1 and CDR2 sequences are MNHEY and SVGAGI. Between the trimmed V and J ends, which lost 8 bases and 2 bases, there was a span of 9 bases. CDR3 size: 12 residues. This CDR3 reads CASGDGQETQYF. CDR3 DNA sequence: TGTGCCAGCGGGGACGGTCAAGAGACCCAGTACTTC.

V and J are TRBV20-1 and TRBJ2-5, with D perhaps assigned TRBD1 or TRBD2 (5 bases each). CDR3 length: 14 residues. The V end lost 1 base, the J end lost 6 bases, and 15 bases lay between the germline ends. Germline-derived CDR1 and CDR2 are DFQATT and SNEGSKA (reference sequence). The CDR3 loop reads CSARVGGGLQTQYF. Here the CDR3 DNA reads TGCAGTGCTAGAGTGGGTGGGGGTTTGCAGACCCAGTACTTC.

The rearrangement uses TRBV12-3 or TRBV12-4 and TRBJ1-5; 8 positions agree with TRBD1. V was clipped by 6 bases and J by 7 bases; unmatched bases: 8. The CDR3 runs 14 residues. CDR3 nucleotides: TGTGCCAGCAGCCCGGGACAGGAGGGGCAGCCCCAGCATTTT. Translating gives CASSPGQEGQPQHF.

V and J are TRBV5-3 and TRBJ1-4, with D uncertain. TRBV5-3 is placed among ORFs of uncertain function. CDR3 length: 15 amino acids. V was trimmed by 8 bases and J by 6 bases, leaving 20 bases between them. This CDR3 reads CASSPRTAADEKLFF. The CDR3 coding sequence is TGTGCCAGCAGCCCAAGGACCGCTGCGGATGAAAAACTGTTTTTT.

This clonotype occurred once. V and J are TRBV19 and TRBJ2-5; 10 bases fit TRBD2. CDR1 is LNHDA and CDR2 is SQIVND in the germline V gene (reference sequence). The CDR3 extends over 18 amino acids. After removal of 1 base from V and 2 bases from J, the junction contained 10 bases not matched to a gene. The CDR3: CASSIGGLAELSQETQYF. CDR3 sequence (DNA): TGTGCCAGTAGTATAGGAGGACTAGCGGAACTTAGTCAAGAGACCCAGTACTTC.

This clonotype was counted between two and nine times. The V call is TRBV12-3 or TRBV12-4, the J call TRBJ2-7; 10 bases are shared with TRBD1. The CDR3 extends over 15 amino acids. With V trimmed by 5 bases and J by 1 base, 5 bases remained unmatched. CDR3 DNA sequence: TGTGCCAGCAGTGGTTGGGACAGGGGATCCTACGAGCAGTACTTC. Translated, it gives CASSGWDRGSYEQYF.

This sequence joins TRBV11-1 and TRBJ1-6; D perhaps matches TRBD1 (6 bases). The CDR3 length is 17 residues. Germline V gives CDR1 SGHAT, CDR2 FQDESV (reference sequence). The germline V and J ends were trimmed by 4 bases and 6 bases, with 19 bases remaining between them. The CDR3 DNA follows: TGTGCCAGCAGCTCGACCGGGACACCGATGGGTAATTCACCCCTCCACTTT. Its protein product is CASSSTGTPMGNSPLHF.

In its sample, this clonotype was seen a few times. This rearrangement joins TRBV5-1 to TRBJ2-5; 10 bases fit TRBD2. Germline CDR1 reads SGHRS; CDR2 reads YFSETQ. The CDR3 is made up of 14 amino acids. V dropped 4 bases and J dropped 5; count of bases not matched to a gene: 5. The CDR3 loop reads CASSASGGAETQYF. The CDR3 DNA is TGCGCCAGCAGCGCCAGCGGGGGGGCGGAGACCCAGTACTTC.

This clonotype was observed a handful of times. The V call is TRBV20-1, the J call TRBJ1-1; TRBD1 aligns across 9 bases. V was pared by 1 base and J by 11 bases, with 2 bases of the junction left unmatched. This CDR3 contains 11 residues. Germline CDR1 reads DFQATT; CDR2 reads SNEGSKA (reference sequence). For the CDR3, the DNA is TGCAGTGCTAGAGGTGGGACAGGGGCTTTCTTT. Protein: CSARGGTGAFF.

The J gene is TRBJ2-5, the V gene TRBV10-3; TRBD2 matches 13 bases. CDR1 is ENHRY, CDR2 SYGVKD, per germline. The CDR3 extends over 16 amino acids. J was trimmed by 6 bases and V by 2 bases; bases with no gene match: 6. CDR3 DNA: TGTGCCATCAGTGAGGCCCAGACTAGCGGGGGGAAGACCCAGTACTTC. Encoded protein: CAISEAQTSGGKTQYF.

The chain uses TRBV2 and TRBJ2-1; D call uncertain. CDR1 and CDR2 from the germline V gene are SNHLY and FYNNEI. The CDR3 runs to 14 residues. V lost 7 bases and J lost 0, with 10 bases in between. The CDR3 reads CASMPASSYNEQFF. The DNA of the CDR3 is TGTGCCAGCATGCCAGCCAGCTCCTACAATGAGCAGTTCTTC.